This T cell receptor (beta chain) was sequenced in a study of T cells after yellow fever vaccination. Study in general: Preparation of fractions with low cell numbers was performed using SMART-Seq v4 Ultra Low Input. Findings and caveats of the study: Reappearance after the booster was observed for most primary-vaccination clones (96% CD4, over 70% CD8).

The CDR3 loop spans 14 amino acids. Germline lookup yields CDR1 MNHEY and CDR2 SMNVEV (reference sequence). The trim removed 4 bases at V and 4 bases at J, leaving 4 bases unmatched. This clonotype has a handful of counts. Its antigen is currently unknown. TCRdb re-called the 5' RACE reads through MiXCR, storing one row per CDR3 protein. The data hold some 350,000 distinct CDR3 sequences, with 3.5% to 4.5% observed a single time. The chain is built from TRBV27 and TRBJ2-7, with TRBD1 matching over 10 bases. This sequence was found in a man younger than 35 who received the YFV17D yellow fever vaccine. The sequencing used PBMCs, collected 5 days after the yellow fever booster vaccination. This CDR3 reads CASSSEGQGYEQYF. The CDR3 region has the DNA TGTGCCAGCAGTTCGGAGGGACAGGGGTACGAGCAGTACTTC.